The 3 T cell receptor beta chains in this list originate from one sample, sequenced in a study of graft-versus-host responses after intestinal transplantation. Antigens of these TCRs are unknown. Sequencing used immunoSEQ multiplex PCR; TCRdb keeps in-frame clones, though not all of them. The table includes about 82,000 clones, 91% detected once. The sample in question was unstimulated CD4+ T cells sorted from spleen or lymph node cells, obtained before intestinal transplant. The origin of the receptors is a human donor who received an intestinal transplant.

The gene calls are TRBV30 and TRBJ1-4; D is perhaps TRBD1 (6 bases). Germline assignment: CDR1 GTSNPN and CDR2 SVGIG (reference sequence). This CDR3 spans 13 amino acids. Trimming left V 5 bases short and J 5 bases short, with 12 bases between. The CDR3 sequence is CAWARGDNEKLFF. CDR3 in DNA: TGTGCCTGGGCCAGGGGAGACAATGAAAAACTGTTTTTT.

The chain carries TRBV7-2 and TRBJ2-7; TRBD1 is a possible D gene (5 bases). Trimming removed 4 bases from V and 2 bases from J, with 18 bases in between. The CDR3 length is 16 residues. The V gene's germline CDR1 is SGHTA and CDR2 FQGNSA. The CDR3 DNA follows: TGTGCCAGCAGCTCCCACTGGATAGACAGTACCTACGAGCAGTACTTC. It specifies CASSSHWIDSTYEQYF.

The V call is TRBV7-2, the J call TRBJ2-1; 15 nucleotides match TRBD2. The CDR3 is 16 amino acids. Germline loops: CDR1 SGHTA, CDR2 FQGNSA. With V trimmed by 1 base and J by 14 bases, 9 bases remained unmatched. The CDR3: CASSLDLGLAGGGEFF. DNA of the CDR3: TGTGCCAGCAGCTTAGATTTGGGACTAGCGGGGGGCGGAGAGTTCTTC.